The 13 T cell receptor beta chains below were found in one sample sequenced in a study of T cells in Graves' hyperthyroidism and ophthalmopathy. The investigators amplified TCR beta CDR3 regions from RNA transcripts. A set of HTBI primers served as the primers for a first-round RT-PCR of the TCR CDR3. TCRdb reprocessed the multiplex PCR reads with MiXCR, giving one entry per CDR3 protein. This table has about 640,000 distinct CDR3 sequences, roughly 20% appearing once. The specimen sequenced was blood. The receptor source for this set is a man aged 25-40 years with Graves' ophthalmopathy.

This clonotype was observed at least ten times. The CDR3 nucleotides are TGTGCCAGCAGCTTTAGAGCGGGAGAGGGTTACAATGAGCAGTTCTTC. Amino acid sequence: CASSFRAGEGYNEQFF. The chain carries TRBV7-2 and TRBJ2-1; 8 bases are a match to TRBD2. Trimming took 3 bases from V and 4 from J; bases not matched to a gene: 8. Per the germline V gene, CDR1 is SGHTA and CDR2 is FQGNSA. The CDR3 is 16 amino acids.

The chain employs TRBV24-1 and TRBJ2-5, with 7 bases lining up with TRBD2. Trimming took 2 bases from V and 2 from J; bases not matched to a gene: 7. CDR1 and CDR2 from the germline V gene are KGHDR and SFDVKD. The CDR3 is 16 amino acids. The CDR3 loop reads CATSDSTSRRQETQYF. In DNA, the CDR3 is TGTGCCACCAGTGATTCGACTAGCCGACGACAAGAGACCCAGTACTTC.

This clonotype was seen more than once but under ten times. J is TRBJ1-1 and V is TRBV3-1, with TRBD1 identical over 8 bases. This CDR3 is built from 16 residues. V shed 5 bases, J shed 0 bases, and the junction held 8 bases outside the gene matches. Germline assignment: CDR1 LGHDT and CDR2 YNNKEL (reference sequence). The CDR3 sequence is CASSFGTGGLNTEAFF. The CDR3 DNA reads as TGTGCCAGCAGCTTTGGGACAGGTGGTCTGAACACTGAAGCTTTCTTT.

The chain employs TRBV20-1 and TRBJ2-1, with TRBD2 matching over 12 bases. Per the germline V gene, CDR1 is DFQATT and CDR2 is SNEGSKA (reference sequence). The CDR3 covers 16 residues. The J segment lost 9 bases and the V segment lost 0 bases, leaving 9 bases of the junction unmatched. CDR3 nucleotide sequence: TGCAGTGCTAGAGACAAACCGGGACTAGCGGGTGGTGAGCAGTTCTTC. It specifies CSARDKPGLAGGEQFF.

This rearrangement joins TRBV30 to TRBJ2-2; D is unresolved. V was pared by 5 bases and J by 1 base, with 11 bases between. Germline V gives CDR1 GTSNPN, CDR2 SVGIG (reference sequence). The CDR3 extends over 14 amino acids. CDR3 protein: CAWGRLGNTGELFF. The CDR3 DNA reads TGTGCCTGGGGGCGCCTGGGGAACACCGGGGAGCTGTTTTTT.

Comment on this clonotype: A much larger clone differs from this one at a single base, so this may be a read error. This rearrangement joins TRBV30 to TRBJ1-1, with a possible D match to TRBD1 (6 bases). Trimming removed 2 bases at V and 6 bases at J, with 22 bases between. The CDR3 consists of 16 residues. Germline V gene lookup returns CDR1 GTSNPN and CDR2 SVGIG (reference sequence). This CDR3 reads CAWSTTPGHPAPEAFF. The CDR3 DNA sequence: TGTGCCTGGAGTACAACCCCGGGACACCCTGCACCTGAAGCTTTCTTT. Variable domain in full (rest from reference TRBV30 and TRBJ1-1): SQTIHQWPATLVQPVGSPLSLECTVEGTSNPNLYWYRQAAGRGLQLLFYSVGIGQISSEVPQNLSASRPQDRQFILSSKKLLLSDSGFYLCAWSTTPGHPAPEAFFGQGTRLTVV.

This clonotype occurred a few times. The rearrangement uses TRBV29-1 and TRBJ2-1; 7 bases fit TRBD2. The ends lost 4 bases at V and 0 bases at J; junction bases unmatched: 9. The CDR3 length is 16 residues. Germline CDR1 reads SQVTM; CDR2 reads ANQGSEA. CDR3: CSVVVRGSFSYNEQFF. The DNA for the CDR3 is TGCAGCGTTGTAGTGCGCGGGAGTTTCTCCTACAATGAGCAGTTCTTC.

Only one count was recorded for this clonotype. J is TRBJ2-1 and V is TRBV3-1; 12 bases map to TRBD2. This CDR3 has 15 residues. Germline V gene data show CDR1 as LGHDT and CDR2 as YNNKEL (reference sequence). Losses at the gene ends were 2 bases for V and 9 bases for J; bases not matched to a gene: 5. The CDR3 sequence is CASSQTLAGGREQFF. CDR3 nucleotide sequence: TGTGCCAGCAGCCAAACCCTAGCGGGAGGGCGTGAGCAGTTCTTC.

There are a few counts of this clonotype. J is TRBJ1-5 and V is TRBV5-8; 9 nucleotides align to TRBD1. Germline lookup yields CDR1 SGHTS and CDR2 YDEGEE. The CDR3 contains 14 residues. Trimming at V came to 6 bases and at J to 3 bases, leaving 4 bases not matched to a gene. CDR3 nucleotides: TGTGCCAGCAAACAGGGGGCCTTCAATCAGCCCCAGCATTTT. Amino acids: CASKQGAFNQPQHF.

In nucleotides, the CDR3 is TGTGCCAGCAGCGCCCCTAGCGGGGGAGACAATGAGCAGTTCTTC. Residues: CASSAPSGGDNEQFF. The chain combines TRBV9 with TRBJ2-1, with 10 bases identical to TRBD2. The germline V gene has CDR1 SGDLS and CDR2 YYNGEE. This CDR3 contains 15 residues. V shed 3 bases and J 5 bases; nucleotides not matched to a gene: 5.

The J gene is TRBJ2-1, the V gene TRBV6-1; 8 positions agree with TRBD1. V lost 6 bases and J lost 4; bases outside the gene matches: 8. This CDR3 has 15 residues. CDR1 is MNHNS and CDR2 is SASEGT in the germline V gene. The CDR3 sequence is CASRGGQGSYNEQFF. The CDR3 nucleotides read TGTGCCAGCAGGGGAGGACAGGGAAGTTACAATGAGCAGTTCTTC.

A few counts support this clonotype. This chain connects TRBV28 to TRBJ2-2; 8 positions match TRBD1. The V gene end was trimmed by 7 bases and the J gene end by 6 bases; junction bases not matched to a gene: 10. The germline gives CDR1 MDHEN, CDR2 SYDVKM. The CDR3 has 15 residues. As DNA, the CDR3 is TGTGCCAGCAAATCTCGACAGGGGTACGCCGGGGAGCTGTTTTTT. It is translated as CASKSRQGYAGELFF.

The CDR3 sequence: CASSLGSGSPLGDEQYF. CDR3 coding DNA: TGTGCCAGCAGCTTGGGTAGCGGGAGCCCCCTTGGCGACGAGCAGTACTTC. The genes are TRBV7-9 and TRBJ2-7, with 9 bases fitting TRBD2. The CDR3 is made up of 17 amino acids. Germline CDR1 is SEHNR and CDR2 is FQNEAQ (reference sequence). After removal of 3 bases from V and 5 bases from J, the junction contained 14 bases not matched to a gene.